Below, 4 T cell receptor beta chains from the same sample are listed, as sequenced in a study of cytomegalovirus exposure and HLA in healthy donors. Clones were read by immunoSEQ multiplex PCR, and TCRdb kept only the in-frame ones, dropping some. The sample gives about 140,000 clones, around 90% of which show up once; around 10% is in the top ten. The sample comprised PBMCs. These receptors all come from a man younger than 30 in good health and CMV-seropositive.

This clone has a handful of counts. The chain couples TRBV6-5 to TRBJ1-4; D is possibly TRBD1 (6 bases). CDR3 length: 14 amino acids. V was shortened by 8 bases and J by 5 bases, with 15 bases between the two germline ends. Germline values: CDR1 MNHEY, CDR2 SVGAGI. CDR3 residues: CASAVERGNEKLFF. As DNA, the CDR3 is TGTGCCAGCGCCGTCGAAAGGGGGAATGAAAAACTGTTTTTT.

The chain links TRBV7-9 to TRBJ1-2; D may be TRBD1 (5 bases). Trimming cost V 5 bases and J 2 bases, with 15 bases left between them. Germline loops: CDR1 SEHNR, CDR2 FQNEAQ (reference sequence). The CDR3 has 15 amino acids. The CDR3, as DNA: TGTGCCAGCAGCCCCAGCGGGGGGGAAAACTATGGCTACACCTTC. Translating it yields CASSPSGGENYGYTF.

The genes are TRBV18 and TRBJ1-1, with unresolved D. This CDR3 comprises 14 residues. Germline CDR1 and CDR2: KGHSH and LQKENI. Trimming removed 3 bases from V and 0 bases from J, with 8 bases in between. CDR3 sequence: CASSPVALNTEAFF. As DNA, the CDR3 is TGTGCCAGCTCACCCGTGGCCTTGAACACTGAAGCTTTCTTT.

The chain employs TRBV5-1 and TRBJ1-3; D not resolved. V lost 2 bases, J lost 0 bases, and 12 bases lay in between. CDR3 size: 16 residues. The germline V gene has CDR1 SGHRS and CDR2 YFSETQ. The CDR3 protein is CASSLGLRGSGNTIYF. The CDR3 DNA reads TGCGCCAGCAGCTTAGGACTCAGAGGCTCTGGAAACACCATATATTTT.